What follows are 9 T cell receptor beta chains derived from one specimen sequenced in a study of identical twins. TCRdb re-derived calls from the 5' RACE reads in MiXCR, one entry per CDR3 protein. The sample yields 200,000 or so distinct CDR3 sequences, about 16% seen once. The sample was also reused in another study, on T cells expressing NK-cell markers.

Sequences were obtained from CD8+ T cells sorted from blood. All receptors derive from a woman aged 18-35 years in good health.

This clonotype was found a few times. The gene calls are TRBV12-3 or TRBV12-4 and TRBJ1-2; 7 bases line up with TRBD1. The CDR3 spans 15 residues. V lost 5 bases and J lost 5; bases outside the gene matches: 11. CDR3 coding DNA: TGTGCCAGCAGTCCCCGGACAGGCTCCCTTTATGGCTACACCTTC. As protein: CASSPRTGSLYGYTF.

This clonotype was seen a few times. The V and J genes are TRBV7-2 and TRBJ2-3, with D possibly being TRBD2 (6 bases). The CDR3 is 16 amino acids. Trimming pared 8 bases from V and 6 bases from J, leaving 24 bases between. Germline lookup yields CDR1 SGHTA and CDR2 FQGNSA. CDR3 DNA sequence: TGTGCCAGCTTCCCTCCCGCAGGAGGGCCCCCGGATACGCAGTATTTT. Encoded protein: CASFPPAGGPPDTQYF. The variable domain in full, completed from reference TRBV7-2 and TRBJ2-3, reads GAGVSQSPSNKVTEKGKDVELRCDPISGHTALYWYRQSLGQGLEFLIYFQGNSAPDKSGLPSDRFSAERTGGSVSTLTIQRTQQEDSAVYLCASFPPAGGPPDTQYFGPGTRLTVL.

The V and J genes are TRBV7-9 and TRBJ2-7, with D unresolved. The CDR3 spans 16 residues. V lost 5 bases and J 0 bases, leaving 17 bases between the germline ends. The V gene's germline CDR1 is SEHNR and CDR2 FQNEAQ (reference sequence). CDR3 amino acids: CASSGSDHWSSYEQYF. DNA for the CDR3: TGTGCCAGCAGCGGGTCGGATCACTGGAGCTCCTACGAGCAGTACTTC.

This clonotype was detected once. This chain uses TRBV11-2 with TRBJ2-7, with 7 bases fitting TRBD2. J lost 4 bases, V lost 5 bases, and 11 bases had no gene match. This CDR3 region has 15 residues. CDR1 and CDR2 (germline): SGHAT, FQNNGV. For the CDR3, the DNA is TGTGCCAGCAGCCCCAGGACTAGGACCTCGTACGAGCAGTACTTC. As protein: CASSPRTRTSYEQYF.

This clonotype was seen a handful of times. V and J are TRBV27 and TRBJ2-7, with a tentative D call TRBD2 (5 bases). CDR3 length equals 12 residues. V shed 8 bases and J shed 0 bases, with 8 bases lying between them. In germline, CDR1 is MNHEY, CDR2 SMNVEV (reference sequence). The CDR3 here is CASFSASYEQYF. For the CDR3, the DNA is TGTGCCAGCTTTAGCGCCTCCTACGAGCAGTACTTC.

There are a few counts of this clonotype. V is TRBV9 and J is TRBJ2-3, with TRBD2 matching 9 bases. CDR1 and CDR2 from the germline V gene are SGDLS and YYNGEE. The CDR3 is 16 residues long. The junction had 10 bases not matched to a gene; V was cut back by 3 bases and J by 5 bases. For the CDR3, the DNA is TGTGCCAGCAGCGGAAAGTGGGCGGGAGGGATAGATACGCAGTATTTT. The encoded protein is CASSGKWAGGIDTQYF. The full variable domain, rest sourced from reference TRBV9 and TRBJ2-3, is DSGVTQTPKHLITATGQRVTLRCSPRSGDLSVYWYQQSLDQGLQFLIQYYNGEERAKGNILERFSAQQFPDLHSELNLSSLELGDSALYFCASSGKWAGGIDTQYFGPGTRLTVL.

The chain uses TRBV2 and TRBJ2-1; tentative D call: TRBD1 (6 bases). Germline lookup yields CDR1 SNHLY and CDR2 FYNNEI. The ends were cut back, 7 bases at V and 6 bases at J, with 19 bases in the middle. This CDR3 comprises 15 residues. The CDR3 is CASTVQEQGSNEQFF. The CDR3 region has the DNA TGTGCCAGCACTGTTCAGGAGCAGGGGAGCAATGAGCAGTTCTTC.

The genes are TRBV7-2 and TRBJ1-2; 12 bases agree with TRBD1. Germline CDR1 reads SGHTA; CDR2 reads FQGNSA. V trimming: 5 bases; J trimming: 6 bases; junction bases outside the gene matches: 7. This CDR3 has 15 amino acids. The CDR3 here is CASSPGTGGADGYTF. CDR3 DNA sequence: TGTGCCAGCAGCCCTGGGACAGGGGGCGCGGATGGCTACACCTTC.

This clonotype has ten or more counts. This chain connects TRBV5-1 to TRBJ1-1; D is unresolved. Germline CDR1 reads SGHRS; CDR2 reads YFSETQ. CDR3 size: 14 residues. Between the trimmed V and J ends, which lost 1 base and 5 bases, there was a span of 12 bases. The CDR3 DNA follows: TGCGCCAGCAGCTTGTTTCTGGGAGGAACTGAAGCTTTCTTT. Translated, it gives CASSLFLGGTEAFF. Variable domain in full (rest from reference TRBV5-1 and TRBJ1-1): KAGVTQTPRYLIKTRGQQVTLSCSPISGHRSVSWYQQTPGQGLQFLFEYFSETQRNKGNFPGRFSGRQFSNSRSEMNVSTLELGDSALYLCASSLFLGGTEAFFGQGTRLTVV.